This T cell receptor beta chain comes out of a study of regulatory dendritic cells for organ transplantation. Allogeneic regulatory or mature dendritic cells were co-cultured for less than 6 days with CFSE-labeled sorted T cells at 1:10. Comment on this clone: Its target is not known.

Profiling relied on immunoSEQ multiplex PCR, and the TCRdb table lists in-frame clones only, not all of them. The repertoire holds around 12,000 clones, with 70% to 80% as singletons. The CDR3 extends over 15 amino acids. J gave up 6 bases and V 3 bases, and 9 bases lay outside the gene matches. Per the germline V gene, CDR1 is MGHDK and CDR2 is SYGVNS. General study findings and limits: Naive T cells showed high diversity, memory cells less, memory CD8+ least. Alloreactive memory CD8+ T cell pools varied considerably between individuals.

V gene TRBV25-1 combines with J gene TRBJ1-2; 8 bases agree with TRBD1. This TCR derives from a human donor in good health. Source material: naive CD4+ T cells from blood cultured with regulatory dendritic cells. Subset noted: CD45RA+ naive T cells. As DNA, the CDR3 is TGTGCCAGCAGTGACCTCAGACAGGGGATGGATGGCTACACCTTC. Protein sequence: CASSDLRQGMDGYTF.